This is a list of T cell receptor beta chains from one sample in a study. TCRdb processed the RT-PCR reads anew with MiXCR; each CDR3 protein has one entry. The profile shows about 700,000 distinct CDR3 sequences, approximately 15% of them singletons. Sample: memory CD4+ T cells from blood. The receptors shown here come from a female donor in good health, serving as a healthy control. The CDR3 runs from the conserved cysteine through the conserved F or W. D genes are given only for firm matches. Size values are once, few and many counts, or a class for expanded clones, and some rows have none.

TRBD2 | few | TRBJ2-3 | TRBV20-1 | TGCAGTGCTAGAGATTGGACTAGCGTGGATACGCAGTATTTT | CSARDWTSVDTQYF
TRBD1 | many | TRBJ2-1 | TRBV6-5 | TGTGCCAGCAGCGAGGACAGGGATACCTACAATGAGCAGTTCTTC | CASSEDRDTYNEQFF
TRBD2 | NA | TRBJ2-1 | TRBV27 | TGTGCCAGCACTGGGGCGGCTAGCGGGAGGAATGAGCAGTTCTTC | CASTGAASGRNEQFF
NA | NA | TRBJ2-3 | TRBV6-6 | TGTGCCAGCAGTTACGCCGGGGATAGCACAGATACGCAGTATTTT | CASSYAGDSTDTQYF
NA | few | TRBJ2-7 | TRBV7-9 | TGTGCCAGCAGCCTGCGGCTAGAGACCTCCTACGAGCAGTACTTC | CASSLRLETSYEQYF
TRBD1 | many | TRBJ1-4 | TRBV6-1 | TGTGCCAGCAGTCCATGGACAGGGCGAGATGAAAAACTGTTTTTT | CASSPWTGRDEKLFF
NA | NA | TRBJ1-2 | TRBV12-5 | TGTGCTAGGGGGGGGGTTGACAGGAATGGCTACACCTTC | CARGGVDRNGYTF
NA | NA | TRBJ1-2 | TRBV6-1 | TGTGCCAGCGTGAGGATCGGCGGCTATGGCTACACCTTC | CASVRIGGYGYTF
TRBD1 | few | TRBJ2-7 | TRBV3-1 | TGTGCCAGCAGCCAATCCCGGACAGGGGGAGGAGGCGAGCAGTACTTC | CASSQSRTGGGGEQYF
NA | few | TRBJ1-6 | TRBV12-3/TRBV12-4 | TGTGCCAGCAGTCTGAGGACCGGTGATTCACCCCTCCACTTT | CASSLRTGDSPLHF
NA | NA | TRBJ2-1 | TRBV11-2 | TGTGCCAGCAGCTTAAATCAGGGCAGGATCAATGAGCAGTTCTTC | CASSLNQGRINEQFF
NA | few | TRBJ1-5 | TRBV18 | TGTGCCAGCTCACCAGGGATGAGTCAGCCCCAGCATTTT | CASSPGMSQPQHF
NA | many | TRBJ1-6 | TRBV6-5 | TGTGCCAGCAGTTACTCGGGCAGTTCTAATTCACCCCTCCACTTT | CASSYSGSSNSPLHF
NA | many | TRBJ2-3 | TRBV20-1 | TGCAGTGCTACTCCAGGCACAGATACGCAGTATTTT | CSATPGTDTQYF
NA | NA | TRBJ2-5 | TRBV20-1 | TGCAGTGCTAGGGACTCCTTGGTCCAAGAGACCCAGTACTTC | CSARDSLVQETQYF
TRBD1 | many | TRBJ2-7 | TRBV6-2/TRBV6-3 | TGTGCCAGCAGTTATTCCGGGACAGGGGACTCCTACGAGCAGTACTTC | CASSYSGTGDSYEQYF
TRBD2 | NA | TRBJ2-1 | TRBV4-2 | TGTGCCAGCAGCCAAGTGGAACTAGCGGGAGGGGGAGGCAATGAGCAGTTCTTC | CASSQVELAGGGGNEQFF
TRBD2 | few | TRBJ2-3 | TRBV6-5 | TGTGCCAGCAGTAGACTAGCCGCAGATACGCAGTATTTT | CASSRLAADTQYF
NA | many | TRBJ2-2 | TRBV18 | TGTGCCAGCTCCGCCAGGGAGGCCGGGGAGCTGTTTTTT | CASSAREAGELFF
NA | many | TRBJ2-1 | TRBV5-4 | TGTGCCAGCAGCTTGAGTGGGGGTAACAACAATGAGCAGTTCTTC | CASSLSGGNNNEQFF
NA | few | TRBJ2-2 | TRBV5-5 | TGTGCCAGCAGCTTGGACGGGGAATCGAACACCGGGGAGCTGTTTTTT | CASSLDGESNTGELFF
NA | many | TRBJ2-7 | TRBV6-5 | TGTGCCAGCAGTTACTCGGAGACAACGTACGAGCAGTACTTC | CASSYSETTYEQYF
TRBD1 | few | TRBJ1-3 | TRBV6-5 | TGTGCCAGCAGTACGACGGGACAGCGCTCTGGAAACACCATATATTTT | CASSTTGQRSGNTIYF
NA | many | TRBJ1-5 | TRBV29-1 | TGCAGCGTCAGGGGTCCGGGCAATCAGCCCCAGCATTTT | CSVRGPGNQPQHF
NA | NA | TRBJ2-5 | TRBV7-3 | TGTGCCAGCAGTAAAGGGGCCCAAGAGACCCAGTACTTC | CASSKGAQETQYF
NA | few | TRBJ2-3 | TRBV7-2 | TGTGCCAGCAGCGCGTCTAGCACAGATACGCAGTATTTT | CASSASSTDTQYF
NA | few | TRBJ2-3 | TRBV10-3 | TGTGCCATCAGTGATCAGACGCTCGGGAGCACAGATACGCAGTATTTT | CAISDQTLGSTDTQYF
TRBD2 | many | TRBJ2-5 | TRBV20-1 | TGCAGTGCTACGACTAGCGTAAAGACCCAGTACTTC | CSATTSVKTQYF
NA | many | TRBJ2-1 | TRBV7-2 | TGTGCCAGCAGCTTAGCGCCGGGGAGCGGGAATGAGCAGTTCTTC | CASSLAPGSGNEQFF
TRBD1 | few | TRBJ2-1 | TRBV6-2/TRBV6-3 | TGTGCCAGCGGGACAGAGGCCACCTACAATGAGCAGTTCTTC | CASGTEATYNEQFF
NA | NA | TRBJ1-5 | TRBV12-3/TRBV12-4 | TGTGCCAGCAGCTTAAGGGGCGCAGGCTCCGGTCAGCCCCAGCATTTT | CASSLRGAGSGQPQHF
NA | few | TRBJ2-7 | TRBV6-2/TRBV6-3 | TGTGCCAGCAGTTACGGTCGGCAGGGCGACGAGCAGTACTTC | CASSYGRQGDEQYF
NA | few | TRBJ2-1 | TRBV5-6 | TGTGCCAGCAGCTTTTTGACGGTCTATGAGCAGTTCTTC | CASSFLTVYEQFF
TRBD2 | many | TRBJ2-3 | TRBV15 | TGTGCCACCAGCAGACGGGCTAGCGGAAGCACAGATACGCAGTATTTT | CATSRRASGSTDTQYF
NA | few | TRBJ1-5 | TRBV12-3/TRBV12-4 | TGTGCCAGCCGGCGCGGGGGAGATAGCAATCAGCCCCAGCATTTT | CASRRGGDSNQPQHF
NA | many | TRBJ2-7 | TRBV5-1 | TGCGCCAGCAGTTCTGACATGGGGACCCTCGAGCAGTACTTC | CASSSDMGTLEQYF
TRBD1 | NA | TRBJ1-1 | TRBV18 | TGTGCCAGCTCACCGGTTGGGACAGGTGAAGCTTTCTTT | CASSPVGTGEAFF
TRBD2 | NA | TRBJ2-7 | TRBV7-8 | TGTGCCAGCAGCTTATCCCCGGTGACTAGCGGTTCCTACGAGCAGTACTTC | CASSLSPVTSGSYEQYF
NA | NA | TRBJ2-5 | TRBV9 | TGTGCCAGCAGCGTCGACAGTGTGGGCGAGACCCAGTACTTC | CASSVDSVGETQYF
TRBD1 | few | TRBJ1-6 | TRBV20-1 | TGCAGTGCTAGACCAATGGGTCTCCGGGACAGCTCCTATAATTCACCCCTCCACTTT | CSARPMGLRDSSYNSPLHF
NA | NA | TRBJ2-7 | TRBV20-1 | TGCAGTGCTGAAGGTGGACCCTACGAGCAGTACTTC | CSAEGGPYEQYF
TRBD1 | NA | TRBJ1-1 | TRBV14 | TGTGCCAGCAGCTTTTTATCAGGGGGCACTGAAGCTTTCTTT | CASSFLSGGTEAFF
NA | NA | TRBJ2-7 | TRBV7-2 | TGTGCCAGCAGCTTTGGGGGGGGCGCAAACTACGAGCAGTACTTC | CASSFGGGANYEQYF
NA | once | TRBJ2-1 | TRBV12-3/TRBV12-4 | TGTGCCAGCAGTTTAATGTATGGAGACAATGAGCAGTTCTTC | CASSLMYGDNEQFF
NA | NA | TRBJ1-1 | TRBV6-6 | TGTGCCAGCAGTTACTCGAGGGCAGTGAACACTGAAGCTTTCTTT | CASSYSRAVNTEAFF
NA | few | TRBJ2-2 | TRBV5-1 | TGCGCCAGCAGGGAGGGTGGATTCACCGGGGAGCTGTTTTTT | CASREGGFTGELFF
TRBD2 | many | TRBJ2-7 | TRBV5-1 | TGCGCCAGCAGCTATTCCACAGGACTAGCGGGAGGACTGAGCTCCTACGAGCAGTACTTC | CASSYSTGLAGGLSSYEQYF